Detailed here is one TCR beta chain. The data belong to a study of blood T cell repertoires in COVID-19. On the study more broadly: There were acute and convalescent COVID-19 samples, and they came from the United States, Italy and Spain.

Authors' analysis steps: Estimation of nucleated cell counts relied on the amplification of reference gene primers. Some clones are missing from TCRdb's copy, which holds only in-frame ones; the method was immunoSEQ multiplex PCR. V, J and clone size are those of that table, while D and trimming were read from the DNA. This sample has about 150,000 clones, with just over 90% found just once. This clonotype was obtained from a young man with COVID-19, enrolled during active disease. The sequencing sample was made of peripheral blood.

CDR3 loop: CASSRLGGYNSPLHF. For the CDR3, the DNA is TGTGCCAGCAGCCGGCTTGGAGGCTATAATTCACCCCTCCACTTT. This sequence joins TRBV11-2 and TRBJ1-6; D unresolved. V gave up 5 bases and J gave up 3 bases, with 11 bases separating them. The CDR3 spans 15 residues. Looked up from germline, CDR1 is SGHAT and CDR2 is FQNNGV.